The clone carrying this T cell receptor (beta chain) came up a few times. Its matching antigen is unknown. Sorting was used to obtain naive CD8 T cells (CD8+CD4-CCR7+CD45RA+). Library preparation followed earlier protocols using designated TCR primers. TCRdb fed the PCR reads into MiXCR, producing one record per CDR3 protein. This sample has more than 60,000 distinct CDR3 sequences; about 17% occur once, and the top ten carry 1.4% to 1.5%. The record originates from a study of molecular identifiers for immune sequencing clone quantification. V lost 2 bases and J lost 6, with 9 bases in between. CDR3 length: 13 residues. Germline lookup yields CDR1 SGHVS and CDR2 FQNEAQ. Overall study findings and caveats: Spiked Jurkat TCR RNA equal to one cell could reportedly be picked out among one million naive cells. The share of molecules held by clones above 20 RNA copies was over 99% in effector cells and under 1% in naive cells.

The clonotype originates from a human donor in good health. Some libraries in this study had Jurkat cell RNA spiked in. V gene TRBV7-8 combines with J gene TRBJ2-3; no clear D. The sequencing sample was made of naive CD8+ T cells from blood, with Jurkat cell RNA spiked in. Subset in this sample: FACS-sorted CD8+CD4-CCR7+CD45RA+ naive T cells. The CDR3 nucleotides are TGTGCCAGCAGCTTATCTCTCTCGGATACGCAGTATTTT. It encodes CASSLSLSDTQYF.